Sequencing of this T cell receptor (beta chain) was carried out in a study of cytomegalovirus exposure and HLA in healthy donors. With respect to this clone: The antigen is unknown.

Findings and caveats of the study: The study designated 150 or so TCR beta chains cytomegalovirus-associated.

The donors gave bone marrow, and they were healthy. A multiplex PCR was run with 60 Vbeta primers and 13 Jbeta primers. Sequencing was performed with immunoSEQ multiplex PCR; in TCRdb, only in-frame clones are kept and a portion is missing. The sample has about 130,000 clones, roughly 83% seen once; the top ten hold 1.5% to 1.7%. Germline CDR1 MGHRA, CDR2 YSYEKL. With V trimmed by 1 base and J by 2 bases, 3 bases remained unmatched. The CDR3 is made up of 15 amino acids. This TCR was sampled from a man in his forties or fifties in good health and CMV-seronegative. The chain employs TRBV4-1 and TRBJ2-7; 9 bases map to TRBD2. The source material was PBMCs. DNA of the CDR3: TGCGCCAGCAGCCAAGTCGGCGGGAGGGCCTACGAGCAGTACTTC. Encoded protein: CASSQVGGRAYEQYF.